This T cell receptor beta chain was retrieved from a study of T cell responses to AZD1222 COVID-19 vaccine. A remark on this clone: An end of the junction differs from the germline gene, which may be a read error.

TCRdb's table, derived via immunoSEQ multiplex PCR, lists solely in-frame clones and lacks some. The sample holds roughly 100,000 clones; less than 95% are singletons and the top ten take roughly 8%. The source material was peripheral blood, sampled 28 days after the second AZD1222 dose. The TCR was taken from an adult who received the AZD1222 COVID-19 vaccine.

CDR3 coding DNA: TGTGCCAGCAGCCAAGGGGATTTGGGAGTTTTTAGTTCTGAGGCTTTCTTT. It translates to CASSQGDLGVFSSEAFF. The chain joins TRBV3-1 (or the pseudogene TRBV3-2) to TRBJ1-1; no clear D. The germline CDR1 and CDR2 sequences are LGHDT and YNNKEL (reference sequence). The CDR3 runs 17 residues.